The TCR beta chain described here comes from a study of blood T cell repertoires in COVID-19. The overall study: Whether acute or convalescent, the COVID-19 samples came from the United States, Italy and Spain.

CDR3 length: 14 amino acids. Per the germline V gene, CDR1 is MDHEN and CDR2 is SYDVKM. With 3 bases removed from V and 4 bases from J, the gap between germline ends came to 9 bases. In the original analysis: Amplified reference gene primers provided the basis for estimating nucleated cell counts. The table came from immunoSEQ multiplex PCR; TCRdb's copy has only in-frame clones and leaves some out. V, J and clone size were drawn from that table, and D and trimming were deduced from the DNA. In the table there are about 240,000 clones, around 88% of which are singletons. The chain recombines TRBV28 with TRBJ1-4, with no clear D. The origin of this receptor is a man older than 75 with acute or convalescent COVID-19. Sequenced input: peripheral blood. For the CDR3, the DNA is TGTGCCAGCAGTTTGATTACCTATAATGAAAAACTGTTTTTT. The encoded protein is CASSLITYNEKLFF.